The clone carrying this T cell receptor (beta chain) was found a few times. Its antigen remains unknown. The data originate from a study of T-cell reconstitution after alpha-beta-depleted transplantation in children. Trimming took off 8 bases at V and 1 base at J, with 13 bases between the two ends. Germline values: CDR1 ENHRY, CDR2 SYGVKD. The CDR3 contains 14 residues. Overall study findings and caveats: Reportedly, only several hundred clones from non-depleted graft cells drove alpha-beta T-cell counts at about two months. One year after transplant, T-cell counts and diversity came mostly from newly produced T cells. High day-60 TCRbeta diversity in some patients came from surviving recipient T cells and thymic progenitors.

Preparation of the TCRbeta library used unique molecular identifiers. TCRdb re-called the PCR reads through MiXCR, storing one row per CDR3 protein. The sample has about 580,000 distinct CDR3 sequences; approximately 22% are singletons. The chain recombines TRBV10-3 with TRBJ2-3, with D unclear. Sequences were derived from PBMCs, mostly from graft donor cells, sampled 360 days after TCRalphabeta/CD19-depleted stem cell transplant. This sequence was found in a boy under two years old who had a stem cell transplant for acute myeloid leukemia, so the T cells may come from the graft donor. CDR3 amino acids: CAIASGSGTDTQYF. In nucleotides, the CDR3 is TGTGCCATCGCTTCAGGTTCGGGCACAGATACGCAGTATTTT.